Below are 5 T cell receptor beta chains sequenced from a single sample in a study of shared clonotypes between healthy human individuals. Method: immunoSEQ multiplex PCR; TCRdb's copy keeps in-frame clones and lacks some. Among 2 million to 2.5 million clones, nearly 97% were seen once, and the ten largest hold less than 0.15%. Sequencing was carried out using naive CD4+ T cells sorted from blood. Described subset: CD45RA+ positively selected. Receptor source: a young man in good health.

The chain recombines TRBV15 with TRBJ1-4, with D hard to call. This CDR3 is built from 15 residues. V was shortened by 0 bases and J by 7 bases, with 12 bases between the two germline ends. CDR1 and CDR2 (germline): LNHNV, YYDKDF (reference sequence). The CDR3 region is CATSRDRGEAEKLFF. The DNA of the CDR3 is TGTGCCACCAGCAGAGATCGCGGGGAGGCTGAAAAACTGTTTTTT.

On this clone: This CDR3 is also generated by other DNA sequences in the sample. The chain recombines TRBV18 with TRBJ2-7; TRBD1 matches 8 bases. Germline CDR1 and CDR2: KGHSH and LQKENI. The CDR3 has 14 residues. Unmatched junction bases numbered 3, after V lost 3 bases and J lost 2 bases. The CDR3 DNA follows: TGTGCCAGCTCACCGGGACAGGCTGCCTACGAGCAGTACTTC. Translating gives CASSPGQAAYEQYF. Using reference TRBV18 and TRBJ2-7 for the parts outside the CDR3, the full variable domain is NAGVMQNPRHLVRRRGQEARLRCSPMKGHSHVYWYRQLPEEGLKFMVYLQKENIIDESGMPKERFSAEFPKEGPSILRIQQVVRGDSAAYFCASSPGQAAYEQYFGPGTRLTVT.

This chain links TRBV9 with TRBJ1-1, with D possibly being TRBD1 (5 bases). CDR3 length equals 15 residues. Trimming cost V 3 bases and J 1 base, with 13 bases left between them. Per germline, CDR1 SGDLS and CDR2 YYNGEE. In nucleotides, the CDR3 is TGTGCCAGCAGCGGGGGGGTATCCCCGAACACTGAAGCTTTCTTT. It encodes CASSGGVSPNTEAFF.

As for this clone: The sample has other DNA sequences that encode this CDR3 too. The J gene is TRBJ1-2, the V gene TRBV28; 9 bases are shared with TRBD1. The germline V gene has CDR1 MDHEN and CDR2 SYDVKM. CDR3 length equals 14 residues. The ends lost 5 bases at V and 4 bases at J; junction bases unmatched: 5. For the CDR3, the DNA is TGTGCCAGCAGTCTTACAGGGGGCTCCTATGGCTACACCTTC. It translates to CASSLTGGSYGYTF.

The V gene is TRBV7-9, the J gene TRBJ2-5; 9 nucleotides match TRBD2. The germline V gene has CDR1 SEHNR and CDR2 FQNEAQ (reference sequence). This CDR3 has 15 residues. The J segment lost 5 bases and the V segment lost 2 bases, leaving 6 bases of the junction unmatched. The CDR3 nucleotides read TGTGCCAGCAGCTTACTAGCGGGATCGCGGGAGACCCAGTACTTC. Amino acids: CASSLLAGSRETQYF. The full variable domain, completed using reference TRBV7-9 and TRBJ2-5, is DTGVSQNPRHKITKRGQNVTFRCDPISEHNRLYWYRQTLGQGPEFLTYFQNEAQLEKSRLLSDRFSAERPKGSFSTLEIQRTEQGDSAMYLCASSLLAGSRETQYFGPGTRLLVL.